Below, 30 T cell receptor beta chains from the same sample are listed, as sequenced in a study of monozygotic twins with inflammatory bowel disease. One entry per CDR3 protein, without DNA, is what TCRdb gives after re-calling the 5' RACE reads. This sample contains 300,000 to 400,000 distinct CDR3 sequences. The source material was blood. Every receptor here comes from a human donor with ulcerative colitis or Crohn's disease, or a healthy co-twin of an affected twin (not recorded which).

The chain links TRBV9 to TRBJ2-5; the TCRdb call, TRBD2, lacks DNA for checking. Germline lookup yields CDR1 SGDLS and CDR2 YYNGEE. The CDR3 sequence is 14 residues long. The CDR3 here is CASSVGLAEETQYF.

The genes are TRBV5-1 and TRBJ2-3; lacking DNA, the TRBD1 call made by TCRdb goes unchecked. This CDR3 comprises 15 residues. Germline V gene lookup returns CDR1 SGHRS and CDR2 YFSETQ. The CDR3 region is CASSLATQGTDTQYF.

The rearrangement uses TRBV5-6 and TRBJ2-2; the D gene TCRdb calls, TRBD1, cannot be checked with no DNA. Germline values: CDR1 SGHDT, CDR2 YYEEEE. CDR3 length: 16 residues. This CDR3 reads CASSYLGQANTGELFF.

The chain combines TRBV30 with TRBJ2-1. The CDR3 has 13 amino acids. Germline V gene lookup returns CDR1 GTSNPN and CDR2 SVGIG (reference sequence). The CDR3 is CAWTQRVNNEQFF.

The genes are TRBV12-5 and TRBJ1-1; TCRdb's D gene call, TRBD1, goes unchecked for lack of DNA. Per germline, CDR1 LGHNT and CDR2 FRNRAP. This CDR3 region has 13 residues. This CDR3 reads CASSVTGSLAAFF.

The chain carries TRBV20-1 and TRBJ2-1. CDR1 and CDR2 (germline): DFQATT, SNEGSKA (reference sequence). This CDR3 is 15 amino acids long. This CDR3 is CRVFRILTSYNEQFF.

The genes are TRBV9 and TRBJ2-1; no DNA is available, so the TRBD1 call from TCRdb remains unchecked. The length of the CDR3 is 15 residues. Germline CDR1 and CDR2: SGDLS and YYNGEE. The CDR3 sequence: CASSVNPQGTNEQFF.

V usage is TRBV4-3 and J usage is TRBJ2-7; with no DNA, the TCRdb D assignment of TRBD2 cannot be verified. Germline CDR1 and CDR2: LGHNA and YSLEER. The CDR3 contains 17 residues. This CDR3 reads CASSQGSSGADTYEQYF.

The rearrangement links TRBV20-1 to TRBJ2-5; TCRdb picks TRBD2, but there is no DNA to check that call. The CDR3 has 16 amino acids. Germline CDR1 reads DFQATT; CDR2 reads SNEGSKA (reference sequence). CDR3 protein: CSAGPGLAGAQETQYF.

The chain employs TRBV12-3 or TRBV12-4 and TRBJ2-5; no DNA is available, so the TRBD1 call from TCRdb remains unchecked. The CDR3 runs 13 residues. The CDR3 loop is CASSPNRGETQYF.

The genes are TRBV4-1 and TRBJ1-2; TCRdb designates TRBD1, a call that cannot be tested without DNA. The CDR3 spans 17 residues. Per germline, CDR1 MGHRA and CDR2 YSYEKL. The CDR3 loop reads CASSQTTPRTGDYGYTF.

This sequence joins TRBV5-5 and TRBJ1-5. There are 12 residues in the CDR3. Looked up from germline, CDR1 is SGHKS and CDR2 is YYEKEE (reference sequence). The CDR3 sequence is CASSPLNQPQHF.

The CDR3 loop reads CASSQTGDYEQYF. This chain uses TRBV6-2 or TRBV6-3 with TRBJ2-7; the D call of TRBD1 rests on TCRdb alone, since no DNA is present to check it. Germline CDR1 MNHEY, CDR2 SVGEGT. This CDR3 is built from 13 residues.

The chain has TRBV4-3 and TRBJ2-1. In germline, CDR1 is LGHNA, CDR2 YSLEER. The CDR3 runs 18 residues. The CDR3 reads CASSQDVGRTYIDNEQFF.

The chain recombines TRBV12-3 or TRBV12-4 with TRBJ1-6; checking the TCRdb D call of TRBD1 is not possible without DNA. This CDR3 comprises 15 residues. The CDR3 region is CASSFTLTTYSPLHF.

This sequence joins TRBV27 and TRBJ2-3; the D call from TCRdb, TRBD1, cannot be confirmed without DNA. Germline V CDR1 and CDR2: MNHEY, SMNVEV (reference sequence). The length of the CDR3 is 13 residues. CDR3 amino acids: CASSLFGGDTQYF.

The chain has TRBV25-1 and TRBJ2-3. CDR1 MGHDK and CDR2 SYGVNS come from the germline V gene. The CDR3 runs to 16 residues. The CDR3 sequence is CASSSGFSSSTDTQYF.

J is TRBJ1-2 and V is TRBV7-8. Per germline, CDR1 SGHVS and CDR2 FQNEAQ. This CDR3 is 14 amino acids long. This CDR3 reads CASSLASGNYGYTF.

The rearrangement uses TRBV29-1 and TRBJ2-7; TCRdb's D call of TRBD2 is untestable without DNA. This CDR3 contains 15 residues. Germline lookup yields CDR1 SQVTM and CDR2 ANQGSEA. The CDR3 is CSVRIDGTSGGEQYF.

V and J are TRBV5-1 and TRBJ2-1. Germline V lookup: CDR1 SGHRS, CDR2 YFSETQ. The CDR3 loop spans 16 amino acids. CDR3 in amino acids: CASSPNFGGSYNEQFF.

The chain has TRBV5-1 and TRBJ2-6. The CDR3 contains 15 residues. The germline CDR1 and CDR2 sequences are SGHRS and YFSETQ. CDR3 residues: CASSSESSGANVLTF.

V is TRBV4-3 and J is TRBJ1-2; TCRdb's D call, TRBD1, is unchecked because there is no DNA. CDR1 is LGHNA and CDR2 is YSLEER in the germline V gene. The CDR3 is 16 residues long. This CDR3 reads CASSQEAPGGIYGYTF.

J is TRBJ2-7 and V is TRBV12-3 or TRBV12-4; TCRdb's D call of TRBD1 is untestable without DNA. CDR3 size: 16 residues. The CDR3 protein is CASRRGGGSGSYEQYF.

This chain connects TRBV20-1 to TRBJ1-2. The CDR3 has 15 residues. CDR1 and CDR2 (germline): DFQATT, SNEGSKA (reference sequence). CDR3 in amino acids: CSARGPRGLNYGYTF.

V and J are TRBV28 and TRBJ2-5; there is no DNA to check the TCRdb D call of TRBD1. The germline CDR1 and CDR2 sequences are MDHEN and SYDVKM. The CDR3 is 16 amino acids. CDR3 in amino acids: CASRTTGGILKETQYF.

This sequence joins TRBV15 and TRBJ1-1. Germline V gene sequence: CDR1 LNHNV, CDR2 YYDKDF (reference sequence). The CDR3 totals 14 residues. This CDR3 is CATSRRTQNTEAFF.

The chain has TRBV5-1 and TRBJ1-1. CDR3 length: 15 amino acids. Per germline, CDR1 SGHRS and CDR2 YFSETQ. Here the CDR3 reads CASSLDGLLNTEAFF.

This chain uses TRBV15 with TRBJ1-2; with no DNA, the TCRdb D assignment of TRBD1 cannot be verified. CDR1 and CDR2 from the germline V gene are LNHNV and YYDKDF (reference sequence). The CDR3 contains 15 residues. The CDR3 region is CATSSDRGSLYGYTF. The full variable domain, in which reference TRBV15 and TRBJ1-2 provide the parts outside the CDR3, is DAMVIQNPRYQVTQFGKPVTLSCSQTLNHNVMYWYQQKSSQAPKLLFHYYDKDFNNEADTPDNFQSRRPNTSFCFLDIRSPGLGDTAMYLCATSSDRGSLYGYTFGSGTRLTVV.

The chain has TRBV10-3 and TRBJ2-7; TCRdb's D gene call, TRBD2, goes unchecked for lack of DNA. The CDR3 has 12 amino acids. CDR1 ENHRY and CDR2 SYGVKD come from the germline V gene. CDR3 residues: CASGLAPYEQYF.

The CDR3 is CAWSRGSGRSSEQFF. J is TRBJ2-1 and V is TRBV30; TCRdb proposes TRBD1, but this gene call is untestable without DNA. CDR1 is GTSNPN, CDR2 SVGIG, per germline (reference sequence). The CDR3 consists of 15 residues.